The 13 T cell receptor beta chains reported below all come from one sample, sequenced in a study of T cell repertoires in cytomegalovirus infection. TCRdb recomputed calls from the reads with MiXCR, one row per CDR3 protein. This sample has about 310,000 distinct CDR3 sequences; roughly 15% occur once, and the top ten carry around 11%. The sequenced sample was PBMCs. The source of these receptors is a human donor in good health (CMV status not recorded). Some clones in this sample may be carry-over from other donors' samples.

Points on this clonotype: A much larger clone lies one base from this, so it may be a read error. This sequence joins TRBV6-2 or TRBV6-3 and TRBJ1-2; D is ambiguous. Trimming pared 10 bases from V and 4 bases from J, leaving 25 bases between. Per germline, CDR1 MNHEY and CDR2 SVGEGT. This CDR3 has 16 residues. CDR3: CAINEGGNEYIYGYTF. The CDR3 DNA follows: TGTGCCATCAATGAGGGCGGAAATGAATATATCTATGGCTACACCTTC.

This clonotype was seen more than once but under ten times. V and J are TRBV20-1 and TRBJ2-5; either TRBD1 or TRBD2 may fit D (7 bases each). V lost 2 bases and J lost 3, with 10 bases in between. The CDR3 extends over 13 amino acids. Germline V CDR1 and CDR2: DFQATT, SNEGSKA (reference sequence). CDR3: CSARQGGEETQYF. CDR3 DNA: TGCAGTGCTAGACAGGGGGGGGAAGAGACCCAGTACTTC.

The genes are TRBV5-6 and TRBJ1-3, with D uncertain. The V gene lost 2 bases and the J gene lost 3 bases, with 6 bases spanning the gap. The CDR3 has 13 residues. Germline CDR1 is SGHDT and CDR2 is YYEEEE. The CDR3 coding sequence is TGTGCCAGCAGCTTCGGCGGTGGAAACACCATATATTTT. It translates to CASSFGGGNTIYF.

The chain has TRBV6-5 and TRBJ2-3, with unresolved D. The V end was cut by 0 bases, the J end by 2 bases, with 9 bases between. The CDR3 length is 15 residues. Germline CDR1 is MNHEY and CDR2 is SVGAGI. The CDR3 reads CASSYSAVITDTQYF. The DNA for the CDR3 is TGTGCCAGCAGTTACTCGGCAGTTATCACAGATACGCAGTATTTT.

This clonotype has a handful of counts. V usage is TRBV6-1 and J usage is TRBJ2-7; tentative D call: TRBD1 (6 bases). The CDR3 runs to 15 residues. The germline V and J ends were trimmed by 1 base and 2 bases, with 12 bases remaining between them. Germline V CDR1 and CDR2: MNHNS, SASEGT. The CDR3 loop reads CASSEEGGWTYEQYF. The CDR3 bases are TGTGCCAGCAGTGAAGAAGGGGGTTGGACCTACGAGCAGTACTTC.

The chain recombines TRBV28 with TRBJ2-6; D gene ambiguous. Germline V lookup: CDR1 MDHEN, CDR2 SYDVKM. The V end was cut by 7 bases, the J end by 0 bases, with 4 bases between. The CDR3 contains 13 residues. In DNA, the CDR3 is TGTGCCAGCACCAACTCTGGGGCCAACGTCCTGACTTTC. As protein: CASTNSGANVLTF.

At least ten counts were recorded for this clonotype. V usage is TRBV5-5 and J usage is TRBJ2-5; TRBD1 is a possible D gene (6 bases). Germline loops: CDR1 SGHKS, CDR2 YYEKEE (reference sequence). The germline V and J ends were trimmed by 4 bases and 0 bases, with 19 bases remaining between them. This CDR3 contains 17 residues. The CDR3, as DNA: TGTGCCAGCAGCGCCCGGCAGGGGAATCCGTACCAAGAGACCCAGTACTTC. Its translation is CASSARQGNPYQETQYF.

The sample holds a few counts of this clonotype. The chain recombines TRBV20-1 with TRBJ1-6; unclear D gene. Trimming removed 6 bases at V and 0 bases at J, with 21 bases between. This CDR3 comprises 18 residues. CDR1 is DFQATT and CDR2 is SNEGSKA in the germline V gene (reference sequence). Here the CDR3 reads CSATSQSRPSSYNSPLHF. In DNA, the CDR3 is TGCAGTGCCACGTCCCAGAGTCGCCCTAGCTCCTATAATTCACCCCTCCACTTT.

The rearrangement joins TRBV20-1 to TRBJ2-5; possible D gene TRBD1, 6 bases. Trimming stripped 5 bases from V and 3 bases from J, with 16 bases between. Germline-derived CDR1 and CDR2 are DFQATT and SNEGSKA (reference sequence). This CDR3 has 14 amino acids. The chain's CDR3 is CSADTGPWEETQYF. For the CDR3, the DNA is TGCAGTGCTGATACAGGGCCTTGGGAAGAGACCCAGTACTTC.

There are a few counts of this clonotype. This chain links TRBV20-1 with TRBJ2-7; the D call may be TRBD1 or TRBD2 (5 bases each). Germline V CDR1 and CDR2: DFQATT, SNEGSKA (reference sequence). The CDR3 contains 14 residues. V was pared by 1 base and J by 3 bases, with 13 bases between. The CDR3 region has the DNA TGCAGTGCTAGAGCAGGGAGTGGGTTCTACGAGCAGTACTTC. It encodes CSARAGSGFYEQYF.

This clonotype was recorded a few times. The genes are TRBV6-2 or TRBV6-3 and TRBJ2-2; D remains unclear. The germline V and J ends were trimmed by 8 bases and 5 bases, with 6 bases remaining between them. Germline V gene sequence: CDR1 MNHEY, CDR2 SVGEGT. The CDR3 consists of 11 residues. The CDR3 loop reads CASQHTGELFF. CDR3 sequence (DNA): TGTGCCAGCCAGCATACCGGGGAGCTGTTTTTT.

In this sample, this clonotype turned up many times. The V and J genes are TRBV7-3 and TRBJ1-2, with D possibly TRBD1 on 5 matching bases. V lost 7 bases, J lost 5 bases, and 14 bases lay in between. The CDR3 runs 13 residues. Germline V gives CDR1 SGHTA, CDR2 FQGTGA. CDR3 nucleotide sequence: TGTGCCAGCACCGGGGCCTGGTTTTATGGCTACACCTTC. This sequence encodes CASTGAWFYGYTF.

This clonotype was counted a few times. V gene TRBV7-9 combines with J gene TRBJ2-1; weak D call: TRBD1 (6 bases). This CDR3 has 15 amino acids. With 2 bases removed from V and 6 bases from J, the gap between germline ends came to 14 bases. Germline CDR1 SEHNR, CDR2 FQNEAQ (reference sequence). CDR3 bases: TGTGCCAGCAGCTTACAGGGGTCTTGGTTCAATGAGCAGTTCTTC. This encodes CASSLQGSWFNEQFF.